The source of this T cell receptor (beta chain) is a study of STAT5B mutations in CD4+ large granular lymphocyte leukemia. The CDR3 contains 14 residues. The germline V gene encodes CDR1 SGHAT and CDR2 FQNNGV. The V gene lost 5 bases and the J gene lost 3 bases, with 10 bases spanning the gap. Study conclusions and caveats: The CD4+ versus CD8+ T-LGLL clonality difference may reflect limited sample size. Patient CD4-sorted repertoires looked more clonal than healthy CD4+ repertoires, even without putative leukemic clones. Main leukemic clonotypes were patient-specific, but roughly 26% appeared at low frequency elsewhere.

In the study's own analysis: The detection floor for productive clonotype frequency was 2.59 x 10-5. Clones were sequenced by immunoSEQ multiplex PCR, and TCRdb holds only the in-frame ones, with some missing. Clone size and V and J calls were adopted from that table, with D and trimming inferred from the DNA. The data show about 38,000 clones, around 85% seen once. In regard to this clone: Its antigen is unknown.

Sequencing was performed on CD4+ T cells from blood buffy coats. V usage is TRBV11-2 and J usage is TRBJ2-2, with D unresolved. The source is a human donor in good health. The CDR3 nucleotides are TGTGCCAGCAGCCTCCTAGTTGACACCGGGGAGCTGTTTTTT. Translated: CASSLLVDTGELFF.